The 10 T cell receptor beta chains presented below share a single source sample, sequenced in a study of T-cell memory formation after mild COVID-19. TCRdb reanalysed the 5' RACE reads using MiXCR and keeps one entry per CDR3 protein. The sample carries about 310,000 distinct CDR3 sequences, approximately 19% recorded once. Sequenced material: PBMCs or a T cell subset sorted from them (not recorded which). The receptors come from a man aged 18 to 30 who had mild COVID-19 (a few samples of this study predate the infection). Cell type and time point are not known.

In its sample, this clonotype was seen a few times. This chain uses TRBV9 with TRBJ2-3; D unclear. The CDR3 sequence is 15 residues long. V dropped 0 bases and J dropped 0 bases, with 8 bases sitting between them. Germline assignment: CDR1 SGDLS and CDR2 YYNGEE. The CDR3 loop reads CASSVVADSTDTQYF. CDR3 DNA sequence: TGTGCCAGCAGCGTAGTCGCGGATAGCACAGATACGCAGTATTTT.

This clonotype was counted only a few times. The V gene is TRBV7-3, the J gene TRBJ2-1; 14 nucleotides match TRBD2. The CDR3 spans 15 residues. V was pared by 3 bases and J by 8 bases, with 3 bases of the junction left unmatched. CDR1 SGHTA and CDR2 FQGTGA come from the germline V gene. The CDR3, as DNA: TGTGCCAGCAGCTTCGGGACTAGCGGGGGCTATGAGCAGTTCTTC. Amino acids: CASSFGTSGGYEQFF.

DNA for the CDR3: TGTGCCAGCAGCCAAGAAAGAGGGGGCGCTGATTACGAGCAGTACGTC. Residues: CASSQERGGADYEQYV. The gene calls are TRBV4-2 and TRBJ2-7; 7 positions match TRBD1. CDR1 LGHNA and CDR2 YNFKEQ come from the germline V gene. V shed 0 bases and J 4 bases; nucleotides not matched to a gene: 9. This CDR3 is 16 amino acids long.

This clonotype has a handful of counts. V usage is TRBV7-2 and J usage is TRBJ2-5; 11 bases map to TRBD2. Germline V gene lookup returns CDR1 SGHTA and CDR2 FQGNSA. The J segment lost 5 bases and the V segment lost 5 bases, leaving 7 bases of the junction unmatched. The CDR3 loop spans 15 amino acids. CDR3 nucleotides: TGTGCCAGCAGCGTTAGCGGGGGGGCCCGGGAGACCCAGTACTTC. Translation: CASSVSGGARETQYF.

This clonotype came up a few times. V usage is TRBV3-1 and J usage is TRBJ2-1; D not certain. The CDR3 extends over 13 amino acids. Germline V CDR1 and CDR2: LGHDT, YNNKEL (reference sequence). V lost 6 bases, J lost 4 bases, and 10 bases lay in between. The CDR3 region is CASSNTNYNEQFF. The CDR3 region has the DNA TGTGCCAGCAGTAATACAAATTACAATGAGCAGTTCTTC.

The chain uses TRBV7-2 and TRBJ2-7, with TRBD2 identical over 8 bases. V was pared by 1 base and J by 2 bases, with 13 bases of the junction left unmatched. The CDR3 has 18 residues. Per germline, CDR1 SGHTA and CDR2 FQGNSA. The CDR3 region is CASSLVAGGGTEAYEQYF. The CDR3, as DNA: TGTGCCAGCAGCTTAGTCGCCGGGGGGGGCACGGAGGCCTACGAGCAGTACTTC.

This CDR3 reads CASREWYEQYV. CDR3 sequence (DNA): TGTGCCAGCAGGGAGTGGTACGAGCAGTACGTC. The V and J genes are TRBV6-1 and TRBJ2-7; D not certain. The V gene lost 6 bases and the J gene lost 4 bases, with 7 bases spanning the gap. Germline V gene data show CDR1 as MNHNS and CDR2 as SASEGT. The length of the CDR3 is 11 residues.

V gene TRBV5-1 combines with J gene TRBJ2-5, with 9 positions matching TRBD2. Germline CDR1 SGHRS, CDR2 YFSETQ. The CDR3 spans 15 residues. V was clipped by 4 bases and J by 5 bases; unmatched bases: 9. CDR3 in amino acids: CASSNGLAIEETQYF. Written as DNA, the CDR3 is TGCGCCAGCAGCAACGGACTAGCGATTGAGGAGACCCAGTACTTC.

This chain connects TRBV29-1 to TRBJ2-4; D remains ambiguous. Germline loops: CDR1 SQVTM, CDR2 ANQGSEA. Trimming removed 6 bases from V and 0 bases from J, with 18 bases in between. The CDR3 has 16 residues. CDR3 loop: CSVADGTPLAKNIQYF. Written as DNA, the CDR3 is TGCAGCGTGGCGGACGGTACACCTTTAGCCAAAAACATTCAGTACTTC.

This clonotype occurred many times. V gene TRBV7-9 combines with J gene TRBJ1-1; weak D call: TRBD1 (6 bases). From germline, CDR1 is SEHNR and CDR2 FQNEAQ (reference sequence). Trimming cost V 5 bases and J 4 bases, with 17 bases left between them. CDR3 length: 15 residues. The CDR3 loop reads CASSPSDRWATEAFF. The CDR3 DNA is TGTGCCAGCAGCCCCTCTGACAGGTGGGCCACTGAAGCTTTCTTT.